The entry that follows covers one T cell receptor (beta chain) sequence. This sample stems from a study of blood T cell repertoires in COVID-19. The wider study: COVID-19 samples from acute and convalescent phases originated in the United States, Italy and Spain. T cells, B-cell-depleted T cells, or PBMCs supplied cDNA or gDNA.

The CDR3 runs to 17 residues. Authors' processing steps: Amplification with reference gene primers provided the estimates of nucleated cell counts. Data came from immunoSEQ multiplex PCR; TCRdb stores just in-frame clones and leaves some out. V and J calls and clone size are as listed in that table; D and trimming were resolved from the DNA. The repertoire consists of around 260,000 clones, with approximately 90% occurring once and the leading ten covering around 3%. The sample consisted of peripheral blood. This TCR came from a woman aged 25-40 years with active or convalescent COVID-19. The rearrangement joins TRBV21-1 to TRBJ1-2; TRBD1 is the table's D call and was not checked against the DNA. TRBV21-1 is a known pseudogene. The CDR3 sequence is CASSKPKPPGGRYGYTF. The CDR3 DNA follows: TGTGCCAGCAGCAAACCCAAACCCCCAGGGGGCCGGTATGGCTACACCTTC.